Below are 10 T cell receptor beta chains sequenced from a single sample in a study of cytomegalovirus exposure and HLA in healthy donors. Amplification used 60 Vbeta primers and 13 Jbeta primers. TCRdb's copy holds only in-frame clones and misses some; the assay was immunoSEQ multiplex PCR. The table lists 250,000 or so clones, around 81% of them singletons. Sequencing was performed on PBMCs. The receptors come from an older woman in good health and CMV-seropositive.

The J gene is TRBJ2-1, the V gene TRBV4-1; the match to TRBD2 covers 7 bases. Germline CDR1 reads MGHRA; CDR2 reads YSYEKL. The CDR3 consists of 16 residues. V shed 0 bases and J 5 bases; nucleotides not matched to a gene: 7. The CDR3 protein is CASSQDEAGRHNEQFF. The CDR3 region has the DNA TGCGCCAGCAGCCAAGATGAAGCGGGACGACACAATGAGCAGTTCTTC.

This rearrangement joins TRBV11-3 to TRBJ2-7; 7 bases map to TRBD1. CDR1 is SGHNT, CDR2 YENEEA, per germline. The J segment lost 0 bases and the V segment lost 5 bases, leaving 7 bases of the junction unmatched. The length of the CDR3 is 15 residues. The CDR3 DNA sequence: TGTGCCAGCAGCGAACAGGGGCTCCCCTCCTACGAGCAGTACTTC. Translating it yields CASSEQGLPSYEQYF.

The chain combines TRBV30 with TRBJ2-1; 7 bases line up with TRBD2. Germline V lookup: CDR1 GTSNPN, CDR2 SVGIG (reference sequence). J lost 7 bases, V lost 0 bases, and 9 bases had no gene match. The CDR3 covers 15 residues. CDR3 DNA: TGTGCCTGGAGTGTCGGGACTACCCTAGGGAATGAGCAGTTCTTC. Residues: CAWSVGTTLGNEQFF.

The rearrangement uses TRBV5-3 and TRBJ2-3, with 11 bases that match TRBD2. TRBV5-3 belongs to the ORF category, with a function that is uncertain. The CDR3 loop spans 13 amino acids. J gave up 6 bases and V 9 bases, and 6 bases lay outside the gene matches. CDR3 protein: CANAGLAADTQYF. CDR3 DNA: TGTGCCAATGCGGGACTAGCGGCGGATACGCAGTATTTT.

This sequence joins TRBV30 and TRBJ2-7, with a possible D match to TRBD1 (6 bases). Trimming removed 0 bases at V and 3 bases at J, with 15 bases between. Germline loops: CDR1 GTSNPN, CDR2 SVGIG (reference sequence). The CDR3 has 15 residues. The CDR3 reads CAWSVASGHLYEQYF. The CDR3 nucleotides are TGTGCCTGGAGTGTAGCCTCGGGACACCTCTACGAGCAGTACTTC.

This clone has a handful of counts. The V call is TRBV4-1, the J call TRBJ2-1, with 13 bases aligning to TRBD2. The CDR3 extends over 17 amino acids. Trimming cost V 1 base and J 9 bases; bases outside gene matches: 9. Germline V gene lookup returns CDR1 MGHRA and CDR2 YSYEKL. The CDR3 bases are TGCGCCAGCAGCCAAGCGGGACTAGCGGGATGGCAGGGTGAGCAGTTCTTC. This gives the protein CASSQAGLAGWQGEQFF.

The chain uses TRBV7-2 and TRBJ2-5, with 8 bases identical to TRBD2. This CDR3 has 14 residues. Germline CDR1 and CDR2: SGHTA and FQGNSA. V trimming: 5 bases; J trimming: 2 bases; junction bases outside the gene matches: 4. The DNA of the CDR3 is TGTGCCAGCAGCCCACCTAGCGGGCAAGAGACCCAGTACTTC. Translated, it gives CASSPPSGQETQYF. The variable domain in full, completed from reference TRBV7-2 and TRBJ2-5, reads GAGVSQSPSNKVTEKGKDVELRCDPISGHTALYWYRQSLGQGLEFLIYFQGNSAPDKSGLPSDRFSAERTGGSVSTLTIQRTQQEDSAVYLCASSPPSGQETQYFGPGTRLLVL.

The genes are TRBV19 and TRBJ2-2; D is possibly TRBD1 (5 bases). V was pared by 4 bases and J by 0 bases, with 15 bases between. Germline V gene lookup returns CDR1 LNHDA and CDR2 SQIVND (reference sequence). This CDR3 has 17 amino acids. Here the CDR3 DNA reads TGTGCCAGTAGTAAGCCCACCGTGACAGCGAACACCGGGGAGCTGTTTTTT. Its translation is CASSKPTVTANTGELFF.

The CDR3 region is CASSLLLAREETQYF. The CDR3 region has the DNA TGTGCCAGCAGCTTACTACTAGCGAGAGAAGAGACCCAGTACTTC. The chain couples TRBV7-9 to TRBJ2-5, with TRBD2 identical over 7 bases. The CDR3 spans 15 residues. Germline-derived CDR1 and CDR2 are SEHNR and FQNEAQ (reference sequence). J gave up 3 bases and V 2 bases, and 6 bases lay outside the gene matches.

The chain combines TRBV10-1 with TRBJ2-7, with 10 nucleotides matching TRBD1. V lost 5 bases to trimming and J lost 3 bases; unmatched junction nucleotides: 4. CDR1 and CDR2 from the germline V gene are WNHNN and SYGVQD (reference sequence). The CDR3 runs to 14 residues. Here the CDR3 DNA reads TGCGCCAGCAGTCCCCGGGACAGGGGCTACGAGCAGTACTTC. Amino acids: CASSPRDRGYEQYF.